These 4 T cell receptor beta chains came from one sample sequenced in a study of regulatory T cells in long-lasting Graves disease. Documented time point: newly diagnosed GD, antithyroid drugs for less than 3 months. RNA isolated from PBMCs was used to make the TCR library. Combining iRepertoire HTBI primers with Arm-PCR of CDR3 regions, the authors built TCR beta libraries. MiXCR was run by TCRdb on the multiplex PCR reads, yielding one entry per CDR3 protein. This sample has 320,000 or so distinct CDR3 sequences; under 20% occur once, and the top ten carry about two fifths. Source: peripheral blood mononuclear cells (PBMCs), taken at new diagnosis, from a patient treated with antithyroid drugs. These receptor sequences come from a female donor with Graves disease.

The chain employs TRBV5-6 and TRBJ1-3; D perhaps matches TRBD1 (5 bases). The CDR3 spans 18 residues. The germline V gene encodes CDR1 SGHDT and CDR2 YYEEEE. Between the trimmed V and J ends, which lost 6 bases and 1 base, there was a span of 23 bases. The CDR3 loop reads CASNSGGPGGSSGNTIYF. The CDR3 DNA is TGTGCCAGCAACTCAGGCGGGCCCGGGGGGAGTTCTGGAAACACCATATATTTT.

This chain uses TRBV9 with TRBJ2-1; 9 nucleotides line up with TRBD2. The J segment lost 2 bases and the V segment lost 0 bases, leaving 12 bases of the junction unmatched. CDR1 and CDR2 (germline): SGDLS, YYNGEE. The CDR3 runs to 19 residues. The CDR3 loop is CASSVEWLAGDPPYNEQFF. CDR3 coding DNA: TGTGCCAGCAGCGTAGAGTGGTTAGCGGGAGACCCCCCCTACAATGAGCAGTTCTTC.

The genes are TRBV10-3 and TRBJ2-3, with 12 bases aligning to TRBD2. Losses at the gene ends were 10 bases for V and 11 bases for J; bases not matched to a gene: 19. This CDR3 has 16 amino acids. Germline CDR1 and CDR2: ENHRY and SYGVKD. CDR3 sequence (DNA): TGTGCCACCCACCCGACTAGCGGGGGTACCATGGGGGAGCAGTATTTT. It specifies CATHPTSGGTMGEQYF.

This clonotype has ten or more counts. V is TRBV2 and J is TRBJ1-1; D possibly corresponds to TRBD1 (6 bases). V was cut by 4 bases and J by 3 bases, with 12 bases left in between. This CDR3 region has 14 residues. Germline assignment: CDR1 SNHLY and CDR2 FYNNEI. The CDR3 is CASSGQEGYTEAFF. The CDR3 region has the DNA TGTGCCAGCAGTGGACAGGAAGGATACACTGAAGCTTTCTTT.